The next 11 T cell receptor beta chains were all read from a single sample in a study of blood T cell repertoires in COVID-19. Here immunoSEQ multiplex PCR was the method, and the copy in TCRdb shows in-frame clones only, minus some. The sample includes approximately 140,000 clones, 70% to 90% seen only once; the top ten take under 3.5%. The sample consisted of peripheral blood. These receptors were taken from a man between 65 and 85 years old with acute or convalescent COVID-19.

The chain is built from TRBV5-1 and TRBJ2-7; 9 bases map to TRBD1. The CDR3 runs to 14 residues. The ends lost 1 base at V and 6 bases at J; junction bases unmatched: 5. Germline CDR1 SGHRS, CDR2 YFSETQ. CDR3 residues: CASSLTQGAGEQYF. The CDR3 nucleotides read TGCGCCAGCAGCTTGACACAGGGGGCTGGCGAGCAGTACTTC. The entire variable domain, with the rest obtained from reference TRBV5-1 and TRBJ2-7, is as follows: KAGVTQTPRYLIKTRGQQVTLSCSPISGHRSVSWYQQTPGQGLQFLFEYFSETQRNKGNFPGRFSGRQFSNSRSEMNVSTLELGDSALYLCASSLTQGAGEQYFGPGTRLTVT.

DNA for the CDR3: TGTGCCAGCAGCTTGTCCCTAGCGGGAGAGACCCAGTACTTC. Translation gives CASSLSLAGETQYF. The V gene is TRBV5-4, the J gene TRBJ2-5, with TRBD2 matching 8 bases. Germline V CDR1 and CDR2: SGHNT, YYREEE (reference sequence). V lost 1 base to trimming and J lost 4 bases; unmatched junction nucleotides: 3. The CDR3 has 14 residues.

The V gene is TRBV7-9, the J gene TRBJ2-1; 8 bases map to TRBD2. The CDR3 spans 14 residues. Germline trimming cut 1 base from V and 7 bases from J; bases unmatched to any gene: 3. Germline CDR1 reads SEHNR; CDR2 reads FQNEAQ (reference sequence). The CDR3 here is CASSLVAGWNEQFF. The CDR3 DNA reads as TGTGCCAGCAGCTTAGTAGCGGGGTGGAATGAGCAGTTCTTC.

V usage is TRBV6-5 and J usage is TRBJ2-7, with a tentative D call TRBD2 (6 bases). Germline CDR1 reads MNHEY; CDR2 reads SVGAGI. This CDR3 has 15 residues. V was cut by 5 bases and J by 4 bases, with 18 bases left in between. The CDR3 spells CASSLSGPPLYEQYF. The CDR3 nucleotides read TGTGCCAGCAGTCTTAGCGGTCCGCCCCTATACGAGCAGTACTTC.

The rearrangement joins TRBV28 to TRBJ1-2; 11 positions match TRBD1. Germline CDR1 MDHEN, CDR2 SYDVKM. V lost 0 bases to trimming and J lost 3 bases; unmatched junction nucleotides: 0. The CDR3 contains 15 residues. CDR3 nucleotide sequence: TGTGCCAGCAGTTTATGGGGACAGGGGGACTATGGCTACACCTTC. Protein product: CASSLWGQGDYGYTF.

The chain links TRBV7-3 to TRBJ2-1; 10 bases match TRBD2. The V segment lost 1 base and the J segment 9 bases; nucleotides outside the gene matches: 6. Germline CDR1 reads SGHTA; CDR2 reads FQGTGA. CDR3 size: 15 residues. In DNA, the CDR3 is TGTGCCAGCAGCTTAATAGCGGGAGGATTTGGTGAGCAGTTCTTC. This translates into CASSLIAGGFGEQFF.

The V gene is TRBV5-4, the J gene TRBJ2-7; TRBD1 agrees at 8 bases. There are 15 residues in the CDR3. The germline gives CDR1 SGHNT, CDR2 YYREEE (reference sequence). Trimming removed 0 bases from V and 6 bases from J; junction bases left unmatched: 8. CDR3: CASSLDPGQAREQYF. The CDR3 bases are TGTGCCAGCAGCTTGGACCCGGGACAGGCCCGCGAGCAGTACTTC.

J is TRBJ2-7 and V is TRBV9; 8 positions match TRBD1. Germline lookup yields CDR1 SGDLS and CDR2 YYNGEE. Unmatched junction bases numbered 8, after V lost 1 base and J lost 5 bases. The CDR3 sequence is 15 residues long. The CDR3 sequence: CASSVTGQGGDEQYF. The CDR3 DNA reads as TGTGCCAGCAGCGTAACCGGACAGGGTGGTGACGAGCAGTACTTC.

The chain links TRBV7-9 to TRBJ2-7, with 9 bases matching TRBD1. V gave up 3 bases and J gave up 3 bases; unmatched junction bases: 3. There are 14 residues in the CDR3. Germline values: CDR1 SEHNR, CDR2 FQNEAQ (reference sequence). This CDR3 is CASSFRDRVYEQYF. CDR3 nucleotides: TGTGCCAGCAGCTTCCGGGACAGGGTCTACGAGCAGTACTTC.

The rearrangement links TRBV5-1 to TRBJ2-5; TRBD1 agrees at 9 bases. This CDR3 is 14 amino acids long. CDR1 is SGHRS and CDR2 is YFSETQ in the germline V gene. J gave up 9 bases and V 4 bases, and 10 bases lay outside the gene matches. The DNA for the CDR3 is TGCGCCAGCAGCGCTACAGGGGGCAGGCGGTCCCAGTACTTC. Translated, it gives CASSATGGRRSQYF. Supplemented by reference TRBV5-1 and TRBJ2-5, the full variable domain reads KAGVTQTPRYLIKTRGQQVTLSCSPISGHRSVSWYQQTPGQGLQFLFEYFSETQRNKGNFPGRFSGRQFSNSRSEMNVSTLELGDSALYLCASSATGGRRSQYFGPGTRLLVL.

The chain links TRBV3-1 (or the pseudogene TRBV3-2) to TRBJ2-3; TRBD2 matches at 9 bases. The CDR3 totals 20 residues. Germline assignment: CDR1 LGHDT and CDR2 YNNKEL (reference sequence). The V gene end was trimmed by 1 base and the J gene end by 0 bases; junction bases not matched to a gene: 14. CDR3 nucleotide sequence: TGTGCCAGCAGCCAAGTAATAGCGGGGGCTCTTTCCCCTAGCACAGATACGCAGTATTTT. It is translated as CASSQVIAGALSPSTDTQYF.